This T cell receptor (beta chain) stems from a study of cytomegalovirus exposure and HLA in healthy donors (dated 2017 in TCRdb). General notes on the study: According to a later analysis, one platform produced both the approximately 110 validation repertoires and the 700 or so repertoires of the first cohort. The study aimed to test whether signatures of past pathogen exposure could be identified by cataloging public T cell receptors. In addition to the first cohort of 666 subjects, a separate validation cohort of about 120 different subjects was used. The study combined high-throughput TCR immunosequencing, statistical association of individual TCRs with disease status, and machine learning to predict cytomegalovirus infection status.

This clone has just one count. Its recognized antigen is unknown. Per-base quality was not reported, and no clone a single base away is much larger than it. The paper's findings and limits, for the study overall: The classifier was reported to diagnose cytomegalovirus status with high specificity and sensitivity in both the original cohort and the validation cohort. All 110 or so repertoires were used to score co-occurrence in the validation cohort in a later analysis, because that analysis had no HLA typing for the cohort. Across donors, most TCR sequences were observed very rarely, whereas some public TCRs were present in many individuals. Subsequent analysis determined that TCRs grouped into clusters in the first cohort also showed a tendency toward co-occurrence across the roughly 110 validation repertoires, and 94% of cluster scores exceeded 0. A few of the identified cytomegalovirus-associated TCR beta chains were confirmed in vitro to be specific for cytomegalovirus antigens. In the study, about 150 TCR beta chains were listed as associated with cytomegalovirus. According to the authors, the approach could potentially be generalized to other disease states and immunological phenotypes.

The donors were included in the validation cohort of some 120 subjects, a group kept apart from the approximately 690-subject first cohort. The protocol used for the library was the immunoSEQ multiplex PCR assay. The paper's data handling went like this. A statistical classification framework was built for diagnosing cytomegalovirus status from the catalog of TCR beta chain sequences. In its TCRdb copy, this immuneACCESS table keeps in-frame sequences only and misses some clones. Where compared with another copy, unresolved V genes explain less than half of these, and the others have no known cause. The DNA was the basis for D and trimming; V, J and clone size are from that table. The sample table holds roughly 120,000 clones, of which around 87% were seen once. 6% to 7% of the sample rests with the top ten. Sequencing was performed on PBMCs. This TCR came from a woman under 30 in good health and CMV-seropositive.

The nucleotide sequence is TGTGCCAGCAGCGTAGGAGGAGTAGCGGGAAACTACGAGCAGTACTTC. This sequence encodes CASSVGGVAGNYEQYF. The chain is assembled from TRBV9 and TRBJ2-7, with TRBD2 matching 8 junction bases. The V end gives up 0 bases and the J end 3 bases, leaving 8 bases in the junction not matched to a gene. The germline V gene yields SGDLS for CDR1 and YYNGEE for CDR2. The cysteine opens and the phenylalanine closes a CDR3 of 16 amino acids. Left in the record is the CDR3 DNA by itself, 48 bases read in frame from the first base.